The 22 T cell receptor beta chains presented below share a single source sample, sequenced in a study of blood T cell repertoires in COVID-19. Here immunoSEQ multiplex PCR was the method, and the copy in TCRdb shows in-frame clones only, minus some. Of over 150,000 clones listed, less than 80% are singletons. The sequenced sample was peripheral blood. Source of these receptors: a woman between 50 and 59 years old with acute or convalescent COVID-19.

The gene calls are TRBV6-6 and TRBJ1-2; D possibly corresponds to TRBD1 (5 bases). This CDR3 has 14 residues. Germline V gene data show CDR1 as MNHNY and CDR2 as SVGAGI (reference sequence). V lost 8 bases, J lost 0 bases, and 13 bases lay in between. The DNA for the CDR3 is TGTGCCAGCTGTTCAGGGACTGCTAACTATGGCTACACCTTC. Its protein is CASCSGTANYGYTF.

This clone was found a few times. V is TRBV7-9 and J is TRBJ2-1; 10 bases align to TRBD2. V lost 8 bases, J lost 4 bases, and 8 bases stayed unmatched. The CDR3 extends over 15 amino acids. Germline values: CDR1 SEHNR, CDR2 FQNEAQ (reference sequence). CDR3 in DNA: TGTGCCAGCGTACTCACTAGCGGGGCTTACAATGAGCAGTTCTTC. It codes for CASVLTSGAYNEQFF.

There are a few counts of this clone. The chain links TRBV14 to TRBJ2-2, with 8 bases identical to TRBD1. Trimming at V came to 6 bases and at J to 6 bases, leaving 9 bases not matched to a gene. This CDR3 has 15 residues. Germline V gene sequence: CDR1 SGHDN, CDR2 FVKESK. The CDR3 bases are TGTGCCAGCAGACCGGACAGGGAAGGGGCCGGGGAGCTGTTTTTT. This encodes CASRPDREGAGELFF.

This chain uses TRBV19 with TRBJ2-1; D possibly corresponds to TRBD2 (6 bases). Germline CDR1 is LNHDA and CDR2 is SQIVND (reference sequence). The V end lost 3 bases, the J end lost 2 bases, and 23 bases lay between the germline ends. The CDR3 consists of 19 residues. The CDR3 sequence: CASSISWEVGDWPYNEQFF. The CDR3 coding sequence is TGTGCCAGTAGTATTTCGTGGGAAGTGGGGGACTGGCCCTACAATGAGCAGTTCTTC.

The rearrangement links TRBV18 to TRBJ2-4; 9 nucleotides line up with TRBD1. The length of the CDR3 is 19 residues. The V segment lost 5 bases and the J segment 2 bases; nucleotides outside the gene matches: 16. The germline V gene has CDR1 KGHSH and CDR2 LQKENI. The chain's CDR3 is CASSFSGQGLSETKNIQYF. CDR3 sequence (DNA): TGTGCCAGCTCATTTTCGGGACAGGGATTAAGTGAAACCAAAAACATTCAGTACTTC.

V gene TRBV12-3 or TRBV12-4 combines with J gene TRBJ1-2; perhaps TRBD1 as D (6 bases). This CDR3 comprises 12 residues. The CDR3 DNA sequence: TGTGGGGGACAATACTCAAACTATGGCTACACCTTC. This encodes CGGQYSNYGYTF.

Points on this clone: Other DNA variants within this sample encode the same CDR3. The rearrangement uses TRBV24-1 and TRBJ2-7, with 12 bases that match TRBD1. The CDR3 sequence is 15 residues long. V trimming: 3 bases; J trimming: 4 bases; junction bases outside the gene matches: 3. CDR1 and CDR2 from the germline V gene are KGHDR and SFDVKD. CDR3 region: CATSDPGQGAYEQYF. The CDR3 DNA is TGTGCCACCAGTGATCCGGGACAGGGGGCTTACGAGCAGTACTTC.

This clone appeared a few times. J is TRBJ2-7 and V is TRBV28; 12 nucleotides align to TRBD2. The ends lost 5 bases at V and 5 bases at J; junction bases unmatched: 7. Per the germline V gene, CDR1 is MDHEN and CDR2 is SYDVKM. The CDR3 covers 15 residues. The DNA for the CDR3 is TGTGCCAGCAGTCTCCTAGCGGGAGGGTACAACGAGCAGTACTTC. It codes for CASSLLAGGYNEQYF.

CDR3 nucleotide sequence: TGTGCCAGCAGCCCCACACTACAGGCTCCGCAGTACTTC. This codes for CASSPTLQAPQYF. The V gene is TRBV7-2, the J gene TRBJ2-7, with D perhaps matching TRBD1 (5 bases). Trimming pared 5 bases from V and 9 bases from J, leaving 17 bases between. From germline, CDR1 is SGHTA and CDR2 FQGNSA. The CDR3 totals 13 residues. Full variable domain (remainder filled in from reference TRBV7-2 and TRBJ2-7): GAGVSQSPSNKVTEKGKDVELRCDPISGHTALYWYRQSLGQGLEFLIYFQGNSAPDKSGLPSDRFSAERTGGSVSTLTIQRTQQEDSAVYLCASSPTLQAPQYFGPGTRLTVT.

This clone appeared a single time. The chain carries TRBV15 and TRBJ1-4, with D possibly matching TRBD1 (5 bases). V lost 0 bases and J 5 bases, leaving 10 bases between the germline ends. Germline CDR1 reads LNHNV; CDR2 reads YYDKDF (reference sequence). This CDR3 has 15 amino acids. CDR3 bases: TGTGCCACCAGCAGAGATGGGGGGTTCAATGAAAAACTGTTTTTT. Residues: CATSRDGGFNEKLFF. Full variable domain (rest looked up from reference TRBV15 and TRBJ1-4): DAMVIQNPRYQVTQFGKPVTLSCSQTLNHNVMYWYQQKSSQAPKLLFHYYDKDFNNEADTPDNFQSRRPNTSFCFLDIRSPGLGDTAMYLCATSRDGGFNEKLFFGSGTQLSVL.

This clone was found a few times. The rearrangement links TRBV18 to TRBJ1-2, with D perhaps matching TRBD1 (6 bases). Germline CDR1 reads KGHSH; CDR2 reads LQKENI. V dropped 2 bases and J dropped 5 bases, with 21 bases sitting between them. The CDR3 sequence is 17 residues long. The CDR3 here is CASSPIPSRTGNYGYTF. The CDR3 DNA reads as TGTGCCAGCTCACCAATCCCCTCCAGAACAGGGAATTATGGCTACACCTTC.

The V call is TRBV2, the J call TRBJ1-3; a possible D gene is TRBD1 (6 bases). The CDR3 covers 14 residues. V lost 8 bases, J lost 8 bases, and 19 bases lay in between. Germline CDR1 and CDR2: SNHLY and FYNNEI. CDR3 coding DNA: TGTGCCAGCCATTTGGGGGGGGCCCCGGACACCATATATTTT. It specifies CASHLGGAPDTIYF.

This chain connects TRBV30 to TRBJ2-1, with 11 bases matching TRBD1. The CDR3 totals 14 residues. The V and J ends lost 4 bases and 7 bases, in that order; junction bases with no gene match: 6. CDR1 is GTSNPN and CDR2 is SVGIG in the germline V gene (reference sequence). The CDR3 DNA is TGTGCCTGGAATTCCGGGACAGGGGGGAATGAGCAGTTCTTC. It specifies CAWNSGTGGNEQFF.

The DNA of the CDR3 is TGTGCCAGTAGTAAACCGGGACAGGGGGCAGATACGCAGTATTTT. Its protein is CASSKPGQGADTQYF. This chain joins TRBV19 and TRBJ2-3, with 11 positions matching TRBD1. CDR3 size: 15 residues. Germline V gene data show CDR1 as LNHDA and CDR2 as SQIVND (reference sequence). Germline trimming cut 4 bases from V and 4 bases from J; bases unmatched to any gene: 4.

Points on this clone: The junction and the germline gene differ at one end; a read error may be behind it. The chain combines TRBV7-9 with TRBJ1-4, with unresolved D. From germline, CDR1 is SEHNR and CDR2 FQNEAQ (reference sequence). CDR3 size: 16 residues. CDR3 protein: CASSLGRRGSDEKLFF. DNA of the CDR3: TGTGCCAGCAGTTTAGGAAGGCGCGGATCGGATGAAAAACTGTTTTTT. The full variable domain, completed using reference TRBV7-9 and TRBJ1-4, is DTGVSQNPRHKITKRGQNVTFRCDPISEHNRLYWYRQTLGQGPEFLTYFQNEAQLEKSRLLSDRFSAERPKGSFSTLEIQRTEQGDSAMYLCASSLGRRGSDEKLFFGSGTQLSVL.

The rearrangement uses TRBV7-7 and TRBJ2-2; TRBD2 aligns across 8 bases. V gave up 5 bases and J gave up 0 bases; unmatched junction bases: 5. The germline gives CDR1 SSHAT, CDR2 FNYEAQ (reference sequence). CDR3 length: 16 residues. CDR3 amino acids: CASSDNSGANTGELFF. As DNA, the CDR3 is TGTGCCAGCAGCGATAATAGCGGGGCGAACACCGGGGAGCTGTTTTTT.

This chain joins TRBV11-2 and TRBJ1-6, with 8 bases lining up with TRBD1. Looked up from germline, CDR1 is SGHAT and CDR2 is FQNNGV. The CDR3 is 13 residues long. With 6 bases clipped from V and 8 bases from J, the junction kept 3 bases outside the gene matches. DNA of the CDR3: TGTGCCAGCAGGCAGGGGGCTTATTCACCCCTCCACTTT. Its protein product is CASRQGAYSPLHF.

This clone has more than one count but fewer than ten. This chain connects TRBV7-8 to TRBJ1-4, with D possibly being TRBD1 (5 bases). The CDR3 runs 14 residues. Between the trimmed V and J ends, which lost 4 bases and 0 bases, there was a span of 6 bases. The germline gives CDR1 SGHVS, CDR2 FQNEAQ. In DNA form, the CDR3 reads TGTGCCAGCAGCTGGACAACAACTAATGAAAAACTGTTTTTT. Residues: CASSWTTTNEKLFF.

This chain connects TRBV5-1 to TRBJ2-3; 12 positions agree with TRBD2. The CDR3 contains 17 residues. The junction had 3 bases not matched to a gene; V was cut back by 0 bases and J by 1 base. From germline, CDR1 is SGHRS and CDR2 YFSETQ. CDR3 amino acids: CASSLGLAGAGTDTQYF. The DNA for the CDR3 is TGCGCCAGCAGCTTGGGACTAGCGGGGGCCGGCACAGATACGCAGTATTTT. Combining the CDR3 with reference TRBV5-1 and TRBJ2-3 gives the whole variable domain KAGVTQTPRYLIKTRGQQVTLSCSPISGHRSVSWYQQTPGQGLQFLFEYFSETQRNKGNFPGRFSGRQFSNSRSEMNVSTLELGDSALYLCASSLGLAGAGTDTQYFGPGTRLTVL.

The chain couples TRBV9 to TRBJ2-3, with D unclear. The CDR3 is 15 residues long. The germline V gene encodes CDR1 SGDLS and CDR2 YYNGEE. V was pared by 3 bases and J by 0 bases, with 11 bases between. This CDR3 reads CASSAHRISTDTQYF. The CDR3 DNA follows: TGTGCCAGCAGCGCACACCGAATTAGCACAGATACGCAGTATTTT.

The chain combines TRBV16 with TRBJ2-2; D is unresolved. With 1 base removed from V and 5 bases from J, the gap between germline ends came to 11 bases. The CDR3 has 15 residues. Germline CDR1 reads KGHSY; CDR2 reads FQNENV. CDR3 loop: CASSQYPVATGELFF. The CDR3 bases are TGTGCCAGCAGCCAATACCCTGTAGCTACCGGGGAGCTGTTTTTT.

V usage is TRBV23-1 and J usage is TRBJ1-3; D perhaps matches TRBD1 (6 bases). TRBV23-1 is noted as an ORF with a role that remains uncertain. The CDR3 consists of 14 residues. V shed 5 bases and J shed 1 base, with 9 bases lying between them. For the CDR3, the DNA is TGCGCCAGCAGTAGAGGGGGTTCTGGAAACACCATATATTTT. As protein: CASSRGGSGNTIYF.